This TCR beta chain was retrieved from a study of cytomegalovirus exposure and HLA in healthy donors. Study results and caveats: Rarity marked most TCR sequences, yet some public TCRs occurred in many donors. Within a later analysis, the majority of CMV-associated TCR beta chains appeared HLA-restricted. The likely explanation for a cluster of highly shared sequence variants was sequencing artifact.

A multiplex PCR was run with 60 Vbeta primers and 13 Jbeta primers. The protocol was immunoSEQ multiplex PCR, while the TCRdb copy is restricted to in-frame clones and leaves out a portion. The sample includes about 160,000 clones, approximately 80% of them seen just once. In the case of this clone: Its antigen is not known.

The clonotype comes from a man between 50 and 59 years old in good health and CMV-seropositive. The sample comprised PBMCs.

CDR3 in amino acids: CSVALYSGGAGDTQYF. The CDR3 DNA follows: TGCAGCGTTGCCTTATATAGCGGGGGGGCAGGAGATACGCAGTATTTT. The J gene is TRBJ2-3, the V gene TRBV29-1, with 11 nucleotides matching TRBD2. The CDR3 loop spans 16 amino acids. J was trimmed by 5 bases and V by 4 bases; bases with no gene match: 11. CDR1 and CDR2 (germline): SQVTM, ANQGSEA.